Listed below are T cell receptor beta chains from one sample, sequenced in a study of blood T cell repertoires in COVID-19. Clones were read by immunoSEQ multiplex PCR, and TCRdb kept only the in-frame ones, dropping some. There are 200,000 to 250,000 clones in the sample; roughly 80% occur only once, and 3% to 4% lies in the top ten. The sample comprised peripheral blood. All receptors come from a woman in her forties with active or convalescent COVID-19. Both conserved end residues are part of each CDR3. The D gene is left open where the match is weak. The size field is filled for only some rows; it gives once, few, many or a size class.

d_call	v_call	j_call	clone_size	cdr3_aa	cdr3_nt
.	TRBV24-1	TRBJ2-7	.	CATSDPVVYEQYF	TGTGCCACCAGTGACCCGGTTGTCTACGAGCAGTACTTC
.	TRBV6-4	TRBJ2-7	.	CASSEELWSYEQYF	TGTGCCAGCAGCGAAGAGCTCTGGTCCTACGAGCAGTACTTC
TRBD1	TRBV2	TRBJ2-2	.	CASSERTGHTGELFF	TGTGCCAGCAGTGAAAGGACAGGACACACCGGGGAGCTGTTTTTT
.	TRBV7-8	TRBJ2-2	many	CASSPFDFRAGELFF	TGTGCCAGCAGCCCTTTCGACTTTCGGGCCGGGGAGCTGTTTTTT
.	TRBV11-2	TRBJ1-2	.	CASSAHQGPRSGYTF	TGTGCCAGCAGCGCACATCAGGGGCCTAGGAGCGGCTACACCTTC
.	TRBV3-1/TRBV3-2	TRBJ1-1	.	CASTLTGAEAFF	TGTGCCAGCACCTTGACGGGGGCTGAAGCTTTCTTT
TRBD1	TRBV2	TRBJ2-3	.	CASILQGTDTQYF	TGTGCCAGCATTTTACAGGGGACAGATACGCAGTATTTT
.	TRBV7-9	TRBJ2-1	.	CASSPSGEYNEQFF	TGTGCCAGCAGCCCCTCAGGGGAGTACAATGAGCAGTTCTTC
.	TRBV5-6	TRBJ1-1	.	CASSLKLTGSDTEAFF	TGTGCCAGCAGCTTGAAGTTGACGGGGTCGGACACTGAAGCTTTCTTT
.	TRBV7-2	TRBJ1-2	.	CASSLPAEIYGYTF	TGTGCCAGCAGCTTGCCAGCGGAGATCTATGGCTACACCTTC
.	TRBV7-3	TRBJ1-2	.	CASSSPPVYGYTF	TGTGCCAGCAGCTCCCCGCCAGTATATGGCTACACCTTC
.	TRBV7-8	TRBJ1-5	few	CASSSLQGFGNQPQHF	TGTGCCAGCAGCTCACTACAGGGTTTTGGCAATCAGCCCCAGCATTTT
.	TRBV18	TRBJ1-1	.	CASSPPNRADNTEAFF	TGTGCCAGCTCACCACCGAACCGAGCGGATAACACTGAAGCTTTCTTT
TRBD1	TRBV5-8	TRBJ1-5	.	CASSLRQGGHPNQPQHF	TGTGCCAGCAGCTTGAGGCAGGGGGGCCACCCCAATCAGCCCCAGCATTTT
.	TRBV28	TRBJ2-1	.	CASSSFPNEQFF	TGTGCCAGCAGTTCCTTCCCGAATGAGCAGTTCTTC
TRBD1	TRBV7-2	TRBJ2-2	.	CASSSYAGGNTGELFF	TGTGCCAGCAGTTCCTATGCAGGGGGCAACACCGGGGAGCTGTTTTTT
.	TRBV20-1	TRBJ1-5	.	CSASNNSNQPQHF	TGCAGTGCTAGTAATAATAGCAATCAGCCCCAGCATTTT
.	TRBV6-5	TRBJ1-5	once	CASWDFNQPQHF	TGTGCCAGCTGGGACTTCAATCAGCCCCAGCATTTT
.	TRBV3-1/TRBV3-2	TRBJ1-1	.	CASSQETVSNTEAFF	TGTGCCAGCAGCCAAGAGACAGTTTCGAACACTGAAGCTTTCTTT
.	TRBV5-4	TRBJ2-7	.	CASSLDAGSYEQYF	TGTGCCAGCAGCTTGGACGCAGGCTCCTACGAGCAGTACTTC
.	TRBV7-2	TRBJ2-7	.	CASSLFQGSSYEQYF	TGTGCCAGCAGCTTATTCCAGGGAAGCTCCTACGAGCAGTACTTC
TRBD1	TRBV27	TRBJ1-1	.	CASSFGQGIEAFF	TGTGCCAGCAGTTTCGGACAGGGGATTGAAGCTTTCTTT
TRBD1	TRBV29-1	TRBJ2-7	.	CSVWTGGYEQYF	TGCAGCGTATGGACAGGGGGCTACGAGCAGTACTTC
TRBD1	TRBV5-5	TRBJ1-2	.	CASSWGDRADYGYTF	TGTGCCAGCAGCTGGGGGGACAGGGCAGACTATGGCTACACCTTC
.	TRBV5-1	TRBJ2-7	.	CASSLVGGNYEQYF	TGCGCCAGCAGCTTGGTCGGGGGTAACTACGAGCAGTACTTC
TRBD1	TRBV5-1	TRBJ2-4	once	CASSWGQGATLAKNIQYF	TGCGCCAGCAGCTGGGGACAGGGGGCCACCCTAGCCAAAAACATTCAGTACTTC
.	TRBV4-1	TRBJ1-3	.	CASSQGANTGNTIYF	TGCGCCAGCAGCCAAGGGGCCAATACTGGAAACACCATATATTTT
.	TRBV18	TRBJ2-3	.	CASSPLERSTDTQYF	TGTGCCAGCTCACCGCTCGAGCGTAGCACAGATACGCAGTATTTT
TRBD1	TRBV7-7	TRBJ2-7	.	CASSRDRSSYEQYF	TGTGCCAGCAGCCGGGACAGGAGCTCCTACGAGCAGTACTTC
.	TRBV9	TRBJ2-1	.	CASSVDWSSYNEQFF	TGTGCCAGCAGCGTAGATTGGAGCTCCTACAATGAGCAGTTCTTC
.	TRBV3-1/TRBV3-2	TRBJ1-1	.	CASSQSRGTEAFF	TGTGCCAGCAGCCAAAGCAGGGGCACTGAAGCTTTCTTT
TRBD1	TRBV6-5	TRBJ2-7	.	CASSKQGARDEQYF	TGTGCCAGCAGTAAGCAGGGGGCGAGGGACGAGCAGTACTTC
TRBD1	TRBV5-1	TRBJ2-7	.	CASSFQQGVTSYEQYF	TGCGCCAGCAGCTTCCAACAGGGGGTGACGTCCTACGAGCAGTACTTC
.	TRBV21-1	TRBJ1-4	.	CASNSNGIPNEKLFF	TGTGCCAGCAATTCCAACGGTATTCCTAATGAAAAACTGTTTTTT
.	TRBV30	TRBJ1-1	few	CAWRPMVSGGYTEAFF	TGTGCCTGGAGGCCCATGGTCTCCGGGGGGTACACTGAAGCTTTCTTT
.	TRBV6-6	TRBJ1-1	.	CASSSSAGRSNTEAFF	TGTGCCAGCAGTTCCTCGGCAGGCCGCTCGAACACTGAAGCTTTCTTT
.	TRBV11-2	TRBJ1-1	.	CASSLGRGSVNTEAFF	TGTGCCAGCAGCTTAGGGAGGGGCTCCGTGAACACTGAAGCTTTCTTT
TRBD1	TRBV3-1/TRBV3-2	TRBJ2-5	.	CASSQGTGESWETQYF	TGTGCCAGCAGCCAAGGAACAGGGGAGAGTTGGGAGACCCAGTACTTC
TRBD1	TRBV29-1	TRBJ2-5	.	CSVTDRAQETQYF	TGCAGCGTAACGGACAGGGCCCAAGAGACCCAGTACTTC
.	TRBV27	TRBJ1-6	.	CASSSRGEGNSPLHF	TGTGCCAGCAGTTCCCGAGGGGAGGGAAATTCACCCCTCCACTTT
.	TRBV7-9	TRBJ1-1	.	CASSPAGGNTEAFF	TGTGCCAGCAGCCCCGCCGGTGGGAACACTGAAGCTTTCTTT
.	TRBV3-1/TRBV3-2	TRBJ1-1	.	CASSLTPDTEAFF	TGTGCCAGCAGCCTTACGCCAGACACTGAAGCTTTCTTT
TRBD1	TRBV11-1	TRBJ2-7	.	CASSPRTGNYEQYF	TGTGCCAGCAGCCCAAGGACAGGGAACTACGAGCAGTACTTC
.	TRBV6-4	TRBJ1-1	.	CASSDSSRATEAFF	TGTGCCAGCAGTGACTCGAGCAGGGCCACTGAAGCTTTCTTT
TRBD1	TRBV6-5	TRBJ1-2	.	CASSLQGSYGYTF	TGTGCCAGCAGTTTACAGGGGAGCTATGGCTACACCTTC
TRBD1	TRBV28	TRBJ1-5	.	CASSRITGGNQPQHF	TGTGCCAGCAGCCGGATTACAGGGGGAAATCAGCCCCAGCATTTT
.	TRBV19	TRBJ2-7	.	CASSEQTASYEQYF	TGTGCCAGTAGTGAACAGACAGCCTCCTACGAGCAGTACTTC
TRBD1	TRBV30	TRBJ1-2	once	CAWSGGRGTYGYTF	TGTGCCTGGAGTGGAGGCAGGGGGACCTATGGCTACACCTTC